Listed here is a single TCR beta chain. These data come from a study of shared clonotypes between healthy human individuals. Only in-frame clones appear in the TCRdb table, and some are missing; sequencing was by immunoSEQ multiplex PCR. Among 950,000 to 1,300,000 clones, around 74% were seen once, and the ten largest hold approximately 1.5%. The CDR3 spans 13 residues. Germline values: CDR1 MDHEN, CDR2 SYDVKM. V lost 4 bases, J lost 7 bases, and 14 bases lay in between. This rearrangement joins TRBV28 to TRBJ2-7, with D possibly being TRBD1 (6 bases). The clonotype originates from a man aged 18 to 29 in good health. Material: memory CD4+ T cells sorted from blood. Subset of the sample: CD45RA-negative fraction. In nucleotides, the CDR3 is TGTGCCAGCAGTTCGACATACGGACAGGAGCAGTACTTC. Translated: CASSSTYGQEQYF.